These 3 T cell receptor beta chains originate from one sample sequenced in a study of blood T cell repertoires in COVID-19. Sequencing was performed with immunoSEQ multiplex PCR; in TCRdb, only in-frame clones are kept and a portion is missing. The table lists approximately 110,000 clones, under 90% of them singletons. Sequencing used peripheral blood. Receptors were obtained from a woman in her forties or fifties with acute or convalescent COVID-19.

The rearrangement links TRBV9 to TRBJ1-1; D remains unclear. The CDR3 covers 14 residues. Germline V CDR1 and CDR2: SGDLS, YYNGEE. Trimming pared 4 bases from V and 0 bases from J, leaving 10 bases between. CDR3 sequence (DNA): TGTGCCAGCAGCCCTACCGGTATGAACACTGAAGCTTTCTTT. This sequence encodes CASSPTGMNTEAFF.

In DNA, the CDR3 is TGTGCCAGCAGTGAGGACAGCTATCAGCCCCAGCATTTT. It is translated as CASSEDSYQPQHF. The chain recombines TRBV2 with TRBJ1-5, with a tentative D call TRBD1 (6 bases). The CDR3 has 13 residues. V lost 3 bases, J lost 5 bases, and 8 bases lay in between. Looked up from germline, CDR1 is SNHLY and CDR2 is FYNNEI.

This sequence joins TRBV3-1 (or the pseudogene TRBV3-2) and TRBJ2-3; 12 bases map to TRBD2. CDR3 length: 19 amino acids. Germline CDR1 and CDR2: LGHDT and YNNKEL (reference sequence). V lost 0 bases to trimming and J lost 4 bases; unmatched junction nucleotides: 11. Written as DNA, the CDR3 is TGTGCCAGCAGCCAAGATCGAAGGCTAGCGGGGGGGAAGGCAGATACGCAGTATTTT. Protein: CASSQDRRLAGGKADTQYF.